Listed below are T cell receptor beta chains from one sample, sequenced in a study of T cells after yellow fever vaccination. TCRdb re-analysed the 5' RACE reads in MiXCR, keeping a single row per CDR3 protein. Found here are 300,000 to 350,000 distinct CDR3 sequences, approximately 12% of them singletons; the top ten hold 3% to 4%. Specimen: CD4+ T cells sorted from PBMCs, collected 45 days after the yellow fever booster vaccination. The receptors shown here come from a man aged 18-30 years who received the YFV17D yellow fever vaccine. The CDR3 runs from the conserved cysteine through the conserved F or W. A D gene is named only where the DNA matches it firmly. The size entry is marked missing in some rows and otherwise reads once, few, many or a size class.

>TRBJ2-7|TRBV2|.|TRBD1|16
CASMKAGGHSSYEQYF
TGTGCCAGCATGAAGGCAGGGGGCCACAGCTCCTACGAGCAGTACTTC
>TRBJ2-1|TRBV2|.|.|13
CASSTRTYNEQFF
TGTGCCAGCAGTACACGAACCTACAATGAGCAGTTCTTC
>TRBJ1-2|TRBV5-4|.|.|14
CASSLVGGEGGYTF
TGTGCCAGCAGCTTGGTAGGTGGTGAGGGTGGCTACACCTTC
>TRBJ1-4|TRBV9|few|.|17
CASASGRSSSAREKLFF
TGTGCCAGCGCCAGTGGGAGAAGCTCCTCAGCGCGTGAAAAACTGTTTTTT
>TRBJ2-6|TRBV6-1|.|.|16
CASSEVLGSGANVLTF
TGTGCCAGCAGTGAAGTCTTGGGCTCTGGGGCCAACGTCCTGACTTTC
>TRBJ2-1|TRBV7-3|.|TRBD2|14
CASSQGLANDEQFF
TGTGCCAGCAGCCAGGGACTAGCAAACGATGAGCAGTTCTTC
>TRBJ1-6|TRBV28|many|.|18
CASANGGGANSYNSPLHF
TGTGCCAGCGCAAATGGGGGAGGGGCGAACTCCTATAATTCACCCCTCCACTTT
>TRBJ2-1|TRBV3-1|.|.|17
CASSQPPPQGSYNEQFF
TGTGCCAGCAGCCAACCCCCCCCCCAGGGCAGCTACAATGAGCAGTTCTTC
>TRBJ2-2|TRBV7-2|few|.|14
CASSLALGTGELFF
TGTGCCAGCAGCTTAGCGCTAGGCACCGGGGAGCTGTTTTTT
>TRBJ2-5|TRBV4-1|few|TRBD1|15
CASSQDEGQRETQYF
TGCGCCAGCAGCCAAGATGAGGGACAGAGGGAGACCCAGTACTTC
>TRBJ2-7|TRBV9|.|.|13
CASSAPGSYEQYF
TGTGCCAGCAGCGCCCCGGGCTCCTACGAGCAGTACTTC
>TRBJ2-5|TRBV20-1|.|TRBD2|14
CSARASSGKETQYF
TGCAGTGCTAGGGCGTCTAGCGGAAAAGAGACCCAGTACTTC
>TRBJ2-2|TRBV7-3|many|.|16
CASSPTTNINTGELFF
TGTGCCAGCAGCCCTACGACTAACATAAACACCGGGGAGCTGTTTTTT
>TRBJ1-3|TRBV6-1|few|TRBD1|17
CASSRTGQAFSGNTIYF
TGTGCCAGCAGTAGAACGGGACAGGCGTTCTCTGGAAACACCATATATTTT
>TRBJ2-3|TRBV4-2|.|TRBD2|17
CASSQDSSGGLTDTQYF
TGTGCCAGCAGCCAAGATTCTAGCGGGGGGCTCACAGATACGCAGTATTTT
>TRBJ2-3|TRBV7-2|few|.|11
CASSRRYTQYF
TGTGCCAGCAGCCGGAGGTATACGCAGTATTTT
>TRBJ2-2|TRBV6-1|.|.|15
CASSALDIDTGELFF
TGTGCCAGCAGTGCCTTGGACATAGACACCGGGGAGCTGTTTTTT
>TRBJ1-5|TRBV7-2|.|.|17
CASSLEGGASSNQPQHF
TGTGCCAGCAGCTTAGAGGGGGGGGCATCGAGCAATCAGCCCCAGCATTTT
>TRBJ2-2|TRBV7-2|.|.|14
CASSQRTVTGELFF
TGTGCCAGCAGCCAACGGACAGTCACCGGGGAGCTGTTTTTT
>TRBJ2-2|TRBV15|few|TRBD1|16
CATSRHPGQGGGELFF
TGTGCCACCAGCAGACACCCCGGACAGGGGGGCGGGGAGCTGTTTTTT
>TRBJ2-1|TRBV6-4|few|TRBD1|14
CASSHGQGYNEQFF
TGTGCCAGCAGTCATGGACAGGGTTATAATGAGCAGTTCTTC
>TRBJ1-2|TRBV12-3/TRBV12-4|.|TRBD1|14
CASSWTGTGYGYTF
TGTGCCAGCAGTTGGACCGGGACAGGCTATGGCTACACCTTC
>TRBJ2-7|TRBV20-1|few|.|11
CSASKTDEQYF
TGCAGTGCTAGTAAGACAGACGAGCAGTACTTC
>TRBJ2-5|TRBV7-6|.|.|18
CASSSPLGGGLTRETQYF
TGTGCCAGCAGCTCCCCTCTTGGGGGGGGCCTTACTAGGGAGACCCAGTACTTC
>TRBJ1-1|TRBV9|.|TRBD1|15
CASSVFPGGNTEAFF
TGTGCCAGCAGCGTTTTTCCAGGGGGGAACACTGAAGCTTTCTTT
>TRBJ2-2|TRBV4-2|.|.|13
CASSQDPDGELFF
TGTGCCAGCAGCCAAGATCCTGACGGGGAGCTGTTTTTT
>TRBJ2-1|TRBV6-2/TRBV6-3|medium-sized|TRBD1|16
CASRTYRGESYNEQFF
TGTGCCAGCAGAACCTACAGGGGGGAATCCTACAATGAGCAGTTCTTC
>TRBJ2-5|TRBV11-2|few|TRBD1|12
CASSRDRGTQYF
TGTGCCAGCAGCCGGGACAGGGGGACCCAGTACTTC
>TRBJ1-6|TRBV4-3|many|.|14
CASSQEAMDSPLHF
TGCGCCAGCAGCCAAGAGGCGATGGATTCACCCCTCCACTTT
>TRBJ1-2|TRBV27|.|.|16
CASSLSGRFTNYGYTF
TGTGCCAGCAGTTTATCGGGACGGTTCACGAACTATGGCTACACCTTC
>TRBJ1-5|TRBV7-9|few|.|14
CASSLGEPWQPQHF
TGTGCCAGCAGCTTAGGCGAGCCATGGCAGCCCCAGCATTTT
>TRBJ2-1|TRBV20-1|many|.|12
CSARDVADEQFF
TGCAGTGCTAGAGATGTGGCGGATGAGCAGTTCTTC